This T cell receptor beta chain was documented in a study of T cell responses to AZD1222 COVID-19 vaccine. Study context: Some second doses came at about 4 weeks and others at about 12 weeks; these were pooled. Study findings and constraints: Donors, mostly white British, included more females; clonal diversity was possibly underestimated.

Details on this clone: Its target is unknown.

The ends were cut back, 10 bases at V and 3 bases at J, with 15 bases in the middle. This CDR3 spans 13 amino acids. Germline V gives CDR1 LNHDA, CDR2 SQIVND (reference sequence). Libraries were prepared by immunoSEQ multiplex PCR; TCRdb keeps only in-frame clonotypes and omits some of them. The table includes about 110,000 clones, around 90% detected once. The specimen comprised peripheral blood, sampled on day 0 of AZD1222 vaccination. This chain connects TRBV19 to TRBJ1-2; the D gene is possibly TRBD1 (5 bases). This TCR came from an adult in good health. This CDR3 reads CATKGNLDYGYTF. The CDR3 nucleotides are TGTGCCACTAAGGGGAACCTGGACTATGGCTACACCTTC. The full variable domain, rest sourced from reference TRBV19 and TRBJ1-2, is DGGITQSPKYLFRKEGQNVTLSCEQNLNHDAMYWYRQDPGQGLRLIYYSQIVNDFQKGDIAEGYSVSREKKESFPLTVTSAQKNPTAFYLCATKGNLDYGYTFGSGTRLTVV.